Given below is one T cell receptor (beta chain) in context. This sample is part of a study of T cell changes during pregnancy in multiple sclerosis. The protocol was immunoSEQ multiplex PCR, while the TCRdb copy is restricted to in-frame clones and leaves out a portion. The repertoire includes about 36,000 clones, 89% of them detected once, and roughly 12% sits in the top ten. CDR1 SGHRS and CDR2 YFSETQ come from the germline V gene. The CDR3 totals 16 residues. With 0 bases removed from V and 0 bases from J, the gap between germline ends came to 12 bases. The TCR was taken from a female donor with multiple sclerosis, enrolled in a pregnancy study. The sample consisted of CD8+ T cells from peripheral blood mononuclear cells, taken in the third trimester of pregnancy. The rearrangement joins TRBV5-1 to TRBJ2-5; possibly TRBD2 for D (5 bases). Here the CDR3 reads CASSLERNWYQETQYF. CDR3 bases: TGCGCCAGCAGCTTGGAGCGGAACTGGTACCAAGAGACCCAGTACTTC.